This T cell receptor beta chain was recorded in a study of T-cell memory formation after mild COVID-19. Trimming removed 1 base at V and 8 bases at J, with 11 bases between. The CDR3 length is 13 residues. The germline CDR1 and CDR2 sequences are LGHDT and YNNKEL (reference sequence). TCRdb recomputed calls from the 5' RACE reads with MiXCR, one row per CDR3 protein. The sample contains 400,000 to 500,000 distinct CDR3 sequences, approximately 19% of which appear only once. This clonotype appeared a few times. The V and J genes are TRBV3-1 and TRBJ1-1, with D unclear. The material sequenced was PBMCs or a T cell subset sorted from them (not recorded which). This TCR was recovered from a man aged 18-30 years who had mild COVID-19 (a few samples of this study predate the infection). Cell type and time point are not known. The CDR3 is CASSQGGSREAFF. In nucleotides, the CDR3 is TGTGCCAGCAGCCAAGGTGGCAGTAGAGAAGCTTTCTTT.